One and the same sample provided the 3 T cell receptor beta chains below, sequenced in a study of cytomegalovirus exposure and HLA in healthy donors. 60 Vbeta and 13 Jbeta primers were used in PCR. Libraries were prepared by immunoSEQ multiplex PCR; TCRdb keeps only in-frame clonotypes and omits some of them. The sample shows 140,000 to 150,000 clones, roughly 77% of them seen only once. What was sequenced was PBMCs. Source of these receptors: a male donor in good health and CMV-seronegative.

This clone was counted a few times. This chain links TRBV11-2 with TRBJ2-7, with a tentative D call TRBD2 (6 bases). This CDR3 has 15 residues. Germline V gene sequence: CDR1 SGHAT, CDR2 FQNNGV. Between the trimmed V and J ends, which lost 5 bases and 6 bases, there was a span of 20 bases. CDR3 bases: TGTGCCAGCAGCACCGGGGGAACCCTACCCTCCGAGCAGTACTTC. This encodes CASSTGGTLPSEQYF.

The chain uses TRBV7-9 and TRBJ2-7; D is possibly TRBD1 (6 bases). V dropped 6 bases and J dropped 2 bases, with 11 bases sitting between them. The CDR3 extends over 13 amino acids. Germline-derived CDR1 and CDR2 are SEHNR and FQNEAQ (reference sequence). CDR3 nucleotide sequence: TGTGCCAGCAGGCACAGGGACGCCTACGAGCAGTACTTC. This translates into CASRHRDAYEQYF.

The chain has TRBV5-8 and TRBJ2-5; D call uncertain. With 1 base removed from V and 1 base from J, the gap between germline ends came to 8 bases. Germline assignment: CDR1 SGHTS and CDR2 YDEGEE. The CDR3 runs 14 residues. CDR3 in DNA: TGTGCCAGCAGCTTGAGCAGACTCCAAGAGACCCAGTACTTC. As protein: CASSLSRLQETQYF.